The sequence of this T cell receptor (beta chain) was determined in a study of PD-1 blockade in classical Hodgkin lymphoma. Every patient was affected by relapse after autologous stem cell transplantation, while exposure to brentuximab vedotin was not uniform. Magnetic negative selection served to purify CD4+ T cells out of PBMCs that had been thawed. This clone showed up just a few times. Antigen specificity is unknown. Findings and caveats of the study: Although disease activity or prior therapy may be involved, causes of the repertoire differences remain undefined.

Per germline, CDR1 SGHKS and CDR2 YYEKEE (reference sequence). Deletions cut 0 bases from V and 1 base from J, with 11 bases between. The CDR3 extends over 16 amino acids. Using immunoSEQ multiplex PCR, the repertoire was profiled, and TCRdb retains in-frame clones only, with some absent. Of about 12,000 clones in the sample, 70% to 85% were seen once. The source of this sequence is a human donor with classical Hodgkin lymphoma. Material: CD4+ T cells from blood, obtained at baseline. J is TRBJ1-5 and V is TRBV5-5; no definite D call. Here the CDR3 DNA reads TGTGCCAGCAGCTTGGAGGTGGGTAGGAGCAATCAGCCCCAGCATTTT. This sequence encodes CASSLEVGRSNQPQHF. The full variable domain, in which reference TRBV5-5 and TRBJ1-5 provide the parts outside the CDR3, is DAGVTQSPTHLIKTRGQQVTLRCSPISGHKSVSWYQQVLGQGPQFIFQYYEKEERGRGNFPDRFSARQFPNYSSELNVNALLLGDSALYLCASSLEVGRSNQPQHFGDGTRLSIL.